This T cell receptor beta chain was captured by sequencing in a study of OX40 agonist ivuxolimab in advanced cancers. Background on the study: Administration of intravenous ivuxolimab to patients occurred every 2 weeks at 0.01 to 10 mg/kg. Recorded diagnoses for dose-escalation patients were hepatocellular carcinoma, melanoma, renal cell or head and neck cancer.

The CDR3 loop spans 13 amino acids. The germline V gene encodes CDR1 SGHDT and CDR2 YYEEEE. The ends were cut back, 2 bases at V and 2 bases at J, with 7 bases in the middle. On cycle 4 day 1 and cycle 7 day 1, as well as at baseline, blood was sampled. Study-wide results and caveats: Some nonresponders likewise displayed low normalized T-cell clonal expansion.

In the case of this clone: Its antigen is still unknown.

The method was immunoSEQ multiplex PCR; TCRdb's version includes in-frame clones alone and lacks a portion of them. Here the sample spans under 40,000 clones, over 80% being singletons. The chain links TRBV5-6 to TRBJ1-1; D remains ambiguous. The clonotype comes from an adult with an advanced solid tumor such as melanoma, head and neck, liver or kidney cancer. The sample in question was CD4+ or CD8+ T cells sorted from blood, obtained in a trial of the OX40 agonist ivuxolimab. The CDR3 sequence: CASSLWGNTEAFF. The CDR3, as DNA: TGTGCCAGCAGCTTATGGGGTAACACTGAAGCTTTCTTT.